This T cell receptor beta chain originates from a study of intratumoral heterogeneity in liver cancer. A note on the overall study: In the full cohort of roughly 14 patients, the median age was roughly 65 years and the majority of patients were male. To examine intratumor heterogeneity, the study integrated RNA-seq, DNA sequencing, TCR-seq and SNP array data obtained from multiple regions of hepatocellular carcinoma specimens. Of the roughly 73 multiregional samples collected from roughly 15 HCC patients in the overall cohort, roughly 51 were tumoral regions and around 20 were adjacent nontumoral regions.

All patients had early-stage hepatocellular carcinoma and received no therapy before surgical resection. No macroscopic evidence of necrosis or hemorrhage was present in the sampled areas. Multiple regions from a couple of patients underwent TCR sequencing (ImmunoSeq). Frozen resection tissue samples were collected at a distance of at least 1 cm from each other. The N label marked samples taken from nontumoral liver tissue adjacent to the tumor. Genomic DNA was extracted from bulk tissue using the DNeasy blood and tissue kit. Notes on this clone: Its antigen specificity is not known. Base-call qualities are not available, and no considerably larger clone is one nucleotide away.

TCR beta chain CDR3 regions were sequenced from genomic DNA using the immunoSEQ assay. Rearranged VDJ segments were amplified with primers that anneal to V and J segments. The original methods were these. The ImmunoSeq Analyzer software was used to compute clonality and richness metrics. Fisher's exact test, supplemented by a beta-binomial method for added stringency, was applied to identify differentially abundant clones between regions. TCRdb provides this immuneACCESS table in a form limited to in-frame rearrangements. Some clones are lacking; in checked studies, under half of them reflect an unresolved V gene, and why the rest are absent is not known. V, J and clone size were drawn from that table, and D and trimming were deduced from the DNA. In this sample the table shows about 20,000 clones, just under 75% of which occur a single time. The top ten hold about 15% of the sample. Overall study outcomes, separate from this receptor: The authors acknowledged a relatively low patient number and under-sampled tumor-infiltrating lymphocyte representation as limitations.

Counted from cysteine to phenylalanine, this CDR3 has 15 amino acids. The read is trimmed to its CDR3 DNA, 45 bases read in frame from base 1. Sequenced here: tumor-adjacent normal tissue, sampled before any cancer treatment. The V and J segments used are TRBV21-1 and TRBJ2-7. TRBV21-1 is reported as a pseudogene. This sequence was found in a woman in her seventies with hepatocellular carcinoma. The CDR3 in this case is CASSKEKFRPYEQYF. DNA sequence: TGTGCCAGCAGCAAAGAAAAGTTTAGACCCTACGAGCAGTACTTC.